This entry lists 19 T cell receptor beta chains sequenced from one sample in a study of shared clonotypes between healthy human individuals. Assay: immunoSEQ multiplex PCR; the TCRdb copy retains only in-frame clones and omits some. The data hold about 2.1 million clones, with about 93% observed a single time. Naive CD8 cells lacked CD45RO, underwent positive selection for CCR7 and left out terminally differentiated effector memory CD45RA+ cells. The sequenced sample consisted of naive CD8+ T cells from PBMCs. The origin of the receptors is a man between 18 and 35 years old in good health. Some clones in this sample may be carry-over from other donors' samples.

This clone came up a few times. V usage is TRBV30 and J usage is TRBJ1-4; no clear D. There are 11 residues in the CDR3. The V gene lost 0 bases and the J gene lost 8 bases, with 4 bases spanning the gap. CDR1 is GTSNPN and CDR2 is SVGIG in the germline V gene (reference sequence). The CDR3 DNA reads as TGTGCCTGGAGTGTACGGGAAAAACTGTTTTTT. It is translated as CAWSVREKLFF.

In the case of this clone: The same CDR3 also results from other DNA sequences found in this sample. V usage is TRBV10-3 and J usage is TRBJ1-1; D not resolved. Germline V lookup: CDR1 ENHRY, CDR2 SYGVKD. CDR3 length equals 12 residues. V was pared by 6 bases and J by 1 base, with 6 bases between. The CDR3 region has the DNA TGTGCCATCAGACAAGGGAACACTGAAGCTTTCTTT. Its translation: CAIRQGNTEAFF.

The chain employs TRBV29-1 and TRBJ2-3, with unresolved D. Germline V gene sequence: CDR1 SQVTM, CDR2 ANQGSEA. This CDR3 contains 13 residues. With 8 bases removed from V and 3 bases from J, the gap between germline ends came to 15 bases. The CDR3 DNA follows: TGCAGCTGTTTAATGTCGCGAACAGATACGCAGTATTTT. Amino acids: CSCLMSRTDTQYF.

The CDR3 reads CASSRSGTPYGYTF. The DNA of the CDR3 is TGTGCCAGCAGTCGTTCGGGGACCCCCTATGGCTACACCTTC. J is TRBJ1-2 and V is TRBV9, with D maybe TRBD1 (5 bases). The length of the CDR3 is 14 residues. V lost 5 bases to trimming and J lost 4 bases, with 15 bases between them. CDR1 is SGDLS, CDR2 YYNGEE, per germline.

The chain recombines TRBV29-1 with TRBJ2-2; D tentatively reads TRBD1 or TRBD2 (6 bases each). The ends were cut back, 8 bases at V and 4 bases at J, with 14 bases in the middle. CDR1 SQVTM and CDR2 ANQGSEA come from the germline V gene. This CDR3 spans 13 amino acids. CDR3: CSTTGAGTGELFF. As DNA, the CDR3 is TGCAGCACCACGGGGGCGGGCACCGGGGAGCTGTTTTTT.

In this sample, this clone turned up once. The chain has TRBV7-9 and TRBJ2-3; TRBD2 might be the D (5 bases). CDR3 length: 16 residues. CDR1 and CDR2 from the germline V gene are SEHNR and FQNEAQ (reference sequence). With 1 base removed from V and 1 base from J, the gap between germline ends came to 12 bases. CDR3 in amino acids: CASSLGPAGGTDTQYF. The CDR3 region has the DNA TGTGCCAGCAGCTTAGGGCCAGCCGGGGGCACAGATACGCAGTATTTT. Full variable domain (outside the CDR3, taken from reference TRBV7-9 and TRBJ2-3): DTGVSQNPRHKITKRGQNVTFRCDPISEHNRLYWYRQTLGQGPEFLTYFQNEAQLEKSRLLSDRFSAERPKGSFSTLEIQRTEQGDSAMYLCASSLGPAGGTDTQYFGPGTRLTVL.

The chain recombines TRBV7-8 with TRBJ1-1; D not resolved. The V gene lost 4 bases and the J gene lost 2 bases, with 14 bases spanning the gap. Germline CDR1 is SGHVS and CDR2 is FQNEAQ. The CDR3 has 15 residues. CDR3 bases: TGTGCCAGCAGCTCATCTCGGGGAGTAAACACTGAAGCTTTCTTT. This sequence encodes CASSSSRGVNTEAFF.

J is TRBJ2-1 and V is TRBV13; the D is unclear. Germline values: CDR1 PRHDT, CDR2 FYEKMQ (reference sequence). V shed 2 bases and J shed 4 bases, with 0 bases lying between them. This CDR3 has 11 amino acids. The CDR3 region has the DNA TGTGCCAGCAGCTTATACAATGAGCAGTTCTTC. Its translation is CASSLYNEQFF.

The V call is TRBV7-9, the J call TRBJ2-7, with D perhaps given as TRBD1 or TRBD2 (5 bases each). This CDR3 contains 16 residues. Germline V lookup: CDR1 SEHNR, CDR2 FQNEAQ (reference sequence). Between the trimmed V and J ends, which lost 5 bases and 4 bases, there was a span of 21 bases. CDR3 sequence (DNA): TGTGCCAGCAGCGAACCGGGGCTCAGAACCACTTACGAGCAGTACTTC. This codes for CASSEPGLRTTYEQYF.

This chain links TRBV6-5 with TRBJ2-5, with 7 positions matching TRBD1. This CDR3 has 14 amino acids. V gave up 0 bases and J gave up 7 bases; unmatched junction bases: 5. In germline, CDR1 is MNHEY, CDR2 SVGAGI. In nucleotides, the CDR3 is TGTGCCAGCAGTTACTCGGGACAGTCGGGGACCCAGTACTTC. Its translation is CASSYSGQSGTQYF.

The chain combines TRBV14 with TRBJ1-1, with D perhaps TRBD1 (5 bases). CDR1 SGHDN and CDR2 FVKESK come from the germline V gene. The CDR3 covers 12 residues. Trimming removed 7 bases from V and 8 bases from J, with 14 bases in between. Written as DNA, the CDR3 is TGTGCCAGCACCGGGGACCGAAAGGAAGCTTTCTTT. Its translation is CASTGDRKEAFF. The complete variable domain, with remaining parts taken from reference TRBV14 and TRBJ1-1, reads EAGVTQFPSHSVIEKGQTVTLRCDPISGHDNLYWYRRVMGKEIKFLLHFVKESKQDESGMPNNRFLAERTGGTYSTLKVQPAELEDSGVYFCASTGDRKEAFFGQGTRLTVV.

The rearrangement uses TRBV11-2 and TRBJ2-1; D is undetermined. CDR3 length equals 12 residues. Per the germline V gene, CDR1 is SGHAT and CDR2 is FQNNGV. With 2 bases removed from V and 9 bases from J, the gap between germline ends came to 8 bases. CDR3 amino acids: CASSLISGEQFF. The CDR3 DNA reads TGTGCCAGCAGCTTAATATCAGGTGAGCAGTTCTTC.

The chain uses TRBV28 and TRBJ2-7, with D possibly being TRBD1 (5 bases). Germline values: CDR1 MDHEN, CDR2 SYDVKM. Between the trimmed V and J ends, which lost 7 bases and 0 bases, there was a span of 13 bases. The CDR3 consists of 14 residues. In DNA form, the CDR3 reads TGTGCCAGCACTACAGGTATGAGCTCCTACGAGCAGTACTTC. This gives the protein CASTTGMSSYEQYF.

The rearrangement joins TRBV19 to TRBJ2-2; possible D gene TRBD2, 6 bases. The CDR3 length is 13 residues. Trimming removed 8 bases from V and 6 bases from J, with 13 bases in between. CDR1 and CDR2 from the germline V gene are LNHDA and SQIVND (reference sequence). The CDR3 here is CASGPGVSGELFF. CDR3 DNA: TGTGCCAGTGGCCCGGGGGTCTCCGGGGAGCTGTTTTTT.

This chain connects TRBV7-8 to TRBJ1-1; no definite D call. V gave up 3 bases and J gave up 5 bases, with 22 bases separating them. The CDR3 extends over 17 amino acids. CDR1 is SGHVS and CDR2 is FQNEAQ in the germline V gene. The CDR3 sequence: CASSFYGFSLGRTEAFF. In DNA, the CDR3 is TGTGCCAGCAGCTTTTATGGCTTCTCACTGGGGAGGACTGAAGCTTTCTTT.

The CDR3 DNA sequence: TGTGCCAGCAGCTTATTTCAAACAGGGGGCACTGGAAACACCATATATTTT. Translated, it gives CASSLFQTGGTGNTIYF. This chain links TRBV7-7 with TRBJ1-3; 9 bases match TRBD1. This CDR3 comprises 17 residues. V was pared by 2 bases and J by 2 bases, with 7 bases of the junction left unmatched. The germline gives CDR1 SSHAT, CDR2 FNYEAQ (reference sequence).

This chain connects TRBV13 to TRBJ2-4, with a weak D call TRBD1 (6 bases). The CDR3 has 11 residues. Germline V gene lookup returns CDR1 PRHDT and CDR2 FYEKMQ (reference sequence). V was cut by 4 bases and J by 13 bases, with 11 bases left in between. The CDR3 region has the DNA TGTGCCAGCAGCTCTGGACAGCAACAGTACTTC. It yields the protein CASSSGQQQYF. The whole variable domain, filled in from reference TRBV13 and TRBJ2-4, reads AAGVIQSPRHLIKEKRETATLKCYPIPRHDTVYWYQQGPGQDPQFLISFYEKMQSDKGSIPDRFSAQQFSDYHSELNMSSLELGDSALYFCASSSGQQQYFGAGTRLSVL.

J is TRBJ2-1 and V is TRBV28, with TRBD2 as a possible D gene (5 bases). V gave up 4 bases and J gave up 7 bases, with 14 bases separating them. CDR3 length: 14 amino acids. The germline CDR1 and CDR2 sequences are MDHEN and SYDVKM. The chain's CDR3 is CASSSVDSGNEQFF. CDR3 nucleotide sequence: TGTGCCAGCAGTTCCGTTGATTCGGGGAATGAGCAGTTCTTC. Full variable domain (outside the CDR3, taken from reference TRBV28 and TRBJ2-1): DVKVTQSSRYLVKRTGEKVFLECVQDMDHENMFWYRQDPGLGLRLIYFSYDVKMKEKGDIPEGYSVSREKKERFSLILESASTNQTSMYLCASSSVDSGNEQFFGPGTRLTVL.

The gene calls are TRBV28 and TRBJ2-1; TRBD1 agrees at 7 bases. V trimming: 6 bases; J trimming: 3 bases; junction bases outside the gene matches: 8. CDR3 length equals 15 residues. Germline assignment: CDR1 MDHEN and CDR2 SYDVKM. The CDR3 sequence: CASSPNRGRYNEQFF. In DNA form, the CDR3 reads TGTGCCAGCAGCCCAAACAGGGGCCGCTACAATGAGCAGTTCTTC.